The source of this T cell receptor beta chain is a study of blood T cell repertoires in COVID-19. As handled by the study authors: The authors estimated nucleated cell counts from reference gene primer amplification. Using immunoSEQ multiplex PCR, the repertoire was profiled, and TCRdb retains in-frame clones only, with some absent. V, J and clone size were drawn from that table, and D and trimming were deduced from the DNA. The sample comprises around 390,000 clones, just under 90% of which are singletons, and about 10% rests with the top ten. The CDR3 runs to 16 residues. V was clipped by 6 bases and J by 2 bases, with 17 bases between them. CDR1 and CDR2 from the germline V gene are MNHEY and SMNVEV (reference sequence). Two negative PCRs, clearance, or symptom resolution characterized the recovered Cohort 3 donors.

The chain recombines TRBV27 with TRBJ1-3, with TRBD1 as a possible D gene (6 bases). The TCR was taken from a woman between 45 and 60 years old who had recovered from COVID-19. Sequencing was carried out using PBMCs or T cells enriched from blood (not recorded which). CDR3 sequence: CASSPSPTGPGNTIYF. CDR3 nucleotides: TGTGCCAGCAGCCCCTCCCCAACAGGGCCTGGAAACACCATATATTTT.